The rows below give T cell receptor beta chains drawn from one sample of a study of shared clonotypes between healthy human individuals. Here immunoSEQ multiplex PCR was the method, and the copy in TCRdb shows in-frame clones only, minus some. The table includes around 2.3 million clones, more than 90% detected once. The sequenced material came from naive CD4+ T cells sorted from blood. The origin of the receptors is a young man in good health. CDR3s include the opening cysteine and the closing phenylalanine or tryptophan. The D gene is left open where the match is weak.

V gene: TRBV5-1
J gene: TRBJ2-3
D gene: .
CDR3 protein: CASSFGDNTDTQYF

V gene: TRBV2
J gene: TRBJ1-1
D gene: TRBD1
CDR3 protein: CASSERGQGAGSDTEAFF

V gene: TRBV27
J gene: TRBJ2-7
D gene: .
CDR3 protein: CASSPHPPGLGEQYF

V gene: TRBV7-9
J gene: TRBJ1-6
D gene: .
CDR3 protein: CASRSRDALNSPLHF

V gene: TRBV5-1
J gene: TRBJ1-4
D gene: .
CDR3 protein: CASSFGPEGTNEKLFF

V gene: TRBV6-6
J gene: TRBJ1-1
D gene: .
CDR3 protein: CASIQLQGNTEAFF

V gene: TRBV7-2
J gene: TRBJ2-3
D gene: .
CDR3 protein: CASSPMGLALGGTDTQYF

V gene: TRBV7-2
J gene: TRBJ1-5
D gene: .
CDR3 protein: CASSRITGNQPQHF

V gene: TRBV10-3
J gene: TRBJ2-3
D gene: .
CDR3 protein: CAISQSTDTQYF

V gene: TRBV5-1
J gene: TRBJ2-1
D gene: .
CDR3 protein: CASSLGGLSSYNEQFF

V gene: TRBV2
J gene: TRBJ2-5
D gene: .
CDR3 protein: CASTRGKRAEETQYF

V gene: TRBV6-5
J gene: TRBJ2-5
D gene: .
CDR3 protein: CASTTPGAETQYF

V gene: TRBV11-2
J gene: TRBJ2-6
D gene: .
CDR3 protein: CASSLEGSGANVLTF

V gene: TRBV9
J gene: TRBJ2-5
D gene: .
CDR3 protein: CASSVAGARGQETQYF

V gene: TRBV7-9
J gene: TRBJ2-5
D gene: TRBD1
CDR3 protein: CASSNTGGGGETQYF

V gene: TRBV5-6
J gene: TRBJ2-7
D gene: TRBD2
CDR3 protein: CASSPGTSWLRNEQYF

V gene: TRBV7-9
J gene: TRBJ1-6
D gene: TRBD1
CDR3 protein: CASSPRQGTNSPLHF

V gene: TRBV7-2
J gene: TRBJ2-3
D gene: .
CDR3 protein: CASSLAVGGTQYF

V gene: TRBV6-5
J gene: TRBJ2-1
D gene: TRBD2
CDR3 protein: CASSLAGRRVDEQFF

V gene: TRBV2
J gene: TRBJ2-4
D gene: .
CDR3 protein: CASSELQAINIQYF

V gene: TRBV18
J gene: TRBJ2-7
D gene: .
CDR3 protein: CASLLAPGPYEQYF

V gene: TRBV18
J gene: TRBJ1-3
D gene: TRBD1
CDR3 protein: CASSPSGQGSGNTIYF

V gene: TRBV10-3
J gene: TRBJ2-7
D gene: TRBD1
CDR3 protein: CAMDREKPSYEQYF

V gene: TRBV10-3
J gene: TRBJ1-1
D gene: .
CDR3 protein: CAISIGGVGTEAFF

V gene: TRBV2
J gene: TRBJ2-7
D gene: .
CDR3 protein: CASSDQGIYEQYF

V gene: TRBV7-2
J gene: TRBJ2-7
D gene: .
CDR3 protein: CASSFEAGVIGLEQYF

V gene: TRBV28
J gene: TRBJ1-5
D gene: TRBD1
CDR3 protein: CASSPAIGTGVTQPQHF

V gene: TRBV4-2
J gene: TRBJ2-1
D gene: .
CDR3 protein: CASSPLSSSYNEQFF

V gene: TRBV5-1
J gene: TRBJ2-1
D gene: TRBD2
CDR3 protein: CASSLERGENEQFF

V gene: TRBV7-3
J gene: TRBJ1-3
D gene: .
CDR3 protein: CASSLTGVSGNTIYF

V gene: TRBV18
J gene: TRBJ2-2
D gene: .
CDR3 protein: CASSPTPHANTGELFF

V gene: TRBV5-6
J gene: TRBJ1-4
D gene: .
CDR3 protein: CASSLLGVTNEKLFF

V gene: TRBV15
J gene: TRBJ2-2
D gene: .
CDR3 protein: CATSTREGALTGELFF

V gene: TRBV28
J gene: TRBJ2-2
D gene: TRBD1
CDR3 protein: CASDGTANTGELFF

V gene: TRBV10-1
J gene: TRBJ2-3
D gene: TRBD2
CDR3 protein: CASVGLAGDSTDTQYF

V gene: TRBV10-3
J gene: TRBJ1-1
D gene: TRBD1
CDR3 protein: CASGLGSGQGGNTEAFF

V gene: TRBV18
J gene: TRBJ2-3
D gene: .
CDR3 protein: CASSPPIASGVTDTQYF

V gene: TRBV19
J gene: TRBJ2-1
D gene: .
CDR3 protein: CASSIMLAPGEQFF

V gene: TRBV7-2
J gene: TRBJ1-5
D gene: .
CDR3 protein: CASSLAVGSNQPQHF

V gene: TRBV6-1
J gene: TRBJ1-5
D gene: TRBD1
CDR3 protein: CASSASGTGAQPQHF

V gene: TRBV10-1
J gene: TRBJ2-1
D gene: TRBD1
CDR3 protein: CASSELPGQGSYEQFF